This is a list of T cell receptor beta chains from one sample in a study of blood T cell repertoires in COVID-19. Clones were sequenced by immunoSEQ multiplex PCR, and TCRdb holds only the in-frame ones, with some missing. Of roughly 120,000 clones in the sample, 65% to 80% were seen once. Sequenced: peripheral blood. The receptors were gathered from a man aged 50 or older with acute or convalescent COVID-19. Each CDR3 is given with its conserved first and last residue. D genes are given only for firm matches. The listing skips clone size in some rows; elsewhere it reads once, few, many or a size class.

v_call: TRBV5-8
clone_size: NA
j_call: TRBJ2-3
d_call: TRBD2
cdr3_aa: CASSLSLAGGTDTQYF
cdr3_nt: TGTGCCAGCAGCTTGTCGCTAGCGGGGGGCACGGATACGCAGTATTTT

v_call: TRBV5-6
clone_size: NA
j_call: TRBJ1-4
d_call: NA
cdr3_aa: CASSATAENANEKLFF
cdr3_nt: TGTGCCAGCAGCGCGACAGCCGAGAATGCTAATGAAAAACTGTTTTTT

v_call: TRBV5-6
clone_size: NA
j_call: TRBJ1-1
d_call: TRBD1
cdr3_aa: CASSWDRGRAFF
cdr3_nt: TGTGCCAGCAGCTGGGACAGGGGAAGGGCTTTCTTT

v_call: TRBV19
clone_size: NA
j_call: TRBJ1-1
d_call: NA
cdr3_aa: CASSITNTEAFF
cdr3_nt: TGTGCCAGTAGTATAACTAACACTGAAGCTTTCTTT

v_call: TRBV2
clone_size: NA
j_call: TRBJ2-5
d_call: NA
cdr3_aa: CASAVGARETQYF
cdr3_nt: TGTGCCAGCGCTGTTGGGGCAAGGGAGACCCAGTACTTC

v_call: TRBV4-1
clone_size: NA
j_call: TRBJ2-5
d_call: NA
cdr3_aa: CASSQEYPRYQETQYF
cdr3_nt: TGCGCCAGCAGCCAAGAGTATCCCCGGTACCAAGAGACCCAGTACTTC

v_call: TRBV18
clone_size: NA
j_call: TRBJ2-7
d_call: TRBD1
cdr3_aa: CASSQAGTGTYEQYF
cdr3_nt: TGTGCCAGCTCACAAGCCGGGACAGGTACCTACGAGCAGTACTTC

v_call: TRBV14
clone_size: NA
j_call: TRBJ1-6
d_call: NA
cdr3_aa: CASSQSGRVNSPLHF
cdr3_nt: TGTGCCAGCAGCCAATCGGGCAGGGTGAATTCACCCCTCCACTTT

v_call: TRBV6-5
clone_size: once
j_call: TRBJ1-2
d_call: TRBD1
cdr3_aa: CASSSPDRGNYGYTF
cdr3_nt: TGTGCCAGCAGTTCCCCCGACAGGGGAAACTATGGCTACACCTTC

v_call: TRBV5-8
clone_size: few
j_call: TRBJ2-2
d_call: NA
cdr3_aa: CASSWWLGAGTGELFF
cdr3_nt: TGTGCCAGCAGCTGGTGGCTGGGGGCGGGCACCGGGGAGCTGTTTTTT

v_call: TRBV7-3
clone_size: once
j_call: TRBJ1-1
d_call: TRBD1
cdr3_aa: CASSLIRGPGAEAFF
cdr3_nt: TGTGCCAGCAGCTTAATCAGGGGGCCGGGAGCTGAAGCTTTCTTT

v_call: TRBV7-2
clone_size: NA
j_call: TRBJ2-1
d_call: NA
cdr3_aa: CASSLYRELVNEQFF
cdr3_nt: TGTGCCAGCAGCTTATATCGGGAGTTGGTGAATGAGCAGTTCTTC

v_call: TRBV20-1
clone_size: NA
j_call: TRBJ2-3
d_call: NA
cdr3_aa: CSARLTDTQYF
cdr3_nt: TGCAGTGCTAGACTCACAGATACGCAGTATTTT

v_call: TRBV10-3
clone_size: NA
j_call: TRBJ2-7
d_call: NA
cdr3_aa: CAISVRTSRGYEQYF
cdr3_nt: TGTGCCATCAGTGTTAGGACCTCCCGGGGCTACGAGCAGTACTTC

v_call: TRBV19
clone_size: NA
j_call: TRBJ1-1
d_call: NA
cdr3_aa: CASSMVEGSEAFF
cdr3_nt: TGTGCCAGTAGTATGGTAGAGGGTAGTGAAGCTTTCTTT

v_call: TRBV29-1
clone_size: NA
j_call: TRBJ1-1
d_call: TRBD1
cdr3_aa: CSVPGQGNTEAFF
cdr3_nt: TGCAGCGTGCCAGGACAGGGTAACACTGAAGCTTTCTTT

v_call: TRBV29-1
clone_size: NA
j_call: TRBJ2-2
d_call: NA
cdr3_aa: CSALGIGELFF
cdr3_nt: TGCAGCGCCCTAGGCATCGGGGAGCTGTTTTTT

v_call: TRBV7-3
clone_size: few
j_call: TRBJ2-3
d_call: TRBD1
cdr3_aa: CASSLDRGLTDTQYF
cdr3_nt: TGTGCCAGCAGCTTAGACAGGGGGCTGACAGATACGCAGTATTTT

v_call: TRBV6-5
clone_size: few
j_call: TRBJ1-2
d_call: NA
cdr3_aa: CASSYRGSNGYTF
cdr3_nt: TGTGCCAGCAGTTACAGGGGAAGCAATGGCTACACCTTC

v_call: TRBV5-4
clone_size: NA
j_call: TRBJ1-2
d_call: NA
cdr3_aa: CASISPRGSGYGYTF
cdr3_nt: TGTGCCAGCATCTCCCCCCGGGGGTCTGGCTATGGCTACACCTTC

v_call: TRBV7-2
clone_size: NA
j_call: TRBJ2-1
d_call: TRBD2
cdr3_aa: CASSFAGGPYNEQFF
cdr3_nt: TGTGCCAGCAGCTTTGCGGGGGGACCCTACAATGAGCAGTTCTTC

v_call: TRBV6-6
clone_size: few
j_call: TRBJ2-3
d_call: NA
cdr3_aa: CASSYSNRVTDTQYF
cdr3_nt: TGTGCCAGCAGTTACTCCAACAGAGTCACAGATACGCAGTATTTT

v_call: TRBV5-6
clone_size: NA
j_call: TRBJ2-2
d_call: NA
cdr3_aa: CASSSEGDLAGELFF
cdr3_nt: TGTGCCAGCAGCTCCGAAGGAGATTTGGCCGGGGAGCTGTTTTTT

v_call: TRBV19
clone_size: once
j_call: TRBJ1-5
d_call: NA
cdr3_aa: CASSIGYSNQPQHF
cdr3_nt: TGTGCCAGTAGTATCGGGTATAGCAATCAGCCCCAGCATTTT

v_call: TRBV11-3
clone_size: NA
j_call: TRBJ2-7
d_call: NA
cdr3_aa: CASSLSPQREYF
cdr3_nt: TGTGCCAGCAGCTTATCCCCTCAGAGGGAGTACTTC

v_call: TRBV5-1
clone_size: NA
j_call: TRBJ2-3
d_call: NA
cdr3_aa: CASSSLPAGTDTQYF
cdr3_nt: TGCGCCAGCAGCTCCCTCCCTGCAGGCACAGATACGCAGTATTTT

v_call: TRBV20-1
clone_size: once
j_call: TRBJ2-7
d_call: NA
cdr3_aa: CSARDIEQYF
cdr3_nt: TGCAGTGCTAGAGATATCGAGCAGTACTTC

v_call: TRBV2
clone_size: NA
j_call: TRBJ1-1
d_call: NA
cdr3_aa: CASGGMNTEAFF
cdr3_nt: TGTGCCAGCGGAGGTATGAACACTGAAGCTTTCTTT

v_call: TRBV19
clone_size: NA
j_call: TRBJ1-6
d_call: NA
cdr3_aa: CASSAETGRRISPLHF
cdr3_nt: TGTGCCAGTAGTGCCGAGACAGGTCGCAGGATTTCACCCCTCCACTTT

v_call: TRBV7-8
clone_size: NA
j_call: TRBJ2-7
d_call: TRBD1
cdr3_aa: CASSARDRVSYEQYF
cdr3_nt: TGTGCCAGCAGCGCCCGGGACAGGGTCTCCTACGAGCAGTACTTC

v_call: TRBV2
clone_size: NA
j_call: TRBJ2-5
d_call: TRBD2
cdr3_aa: CASSETSASETQYF
cdr3_nt: TGTGCCAGCAGTGAAACTAGCGCATCTGAGACCCAGTACTTC

v_call: TRBV19
clone_size: NA
j_call: TRBJ2-7
d_call: NA
cdr3_aa: CASSIVPGSGNEQYF
cdr3_nt: TGTGCCAGTAGTATAGTTCCCGGGAGCGGCAACGAGCAGTACTTC

v_call: TRBV15
clone_size: NA
j_call: TRBJ1-1
d_call: NA
cdr3_aa: CATSRDRGIALAFF
cdr3_nt: TGTGCCACCAGCAGAGATCGGGGGATTGCGTTGGCTTTCTTT

v_call: TRBV11-2
clone_size: NA
j_call: TRBJ2-1
d_call: TRBD1
cdr3_aa: CASSSLRDRGLGEQFF
cdr3_nt: TGTGCCAGCAGCTCCCTCCGGGACAGGGGGCTCGGGGAGCAGTTCTTC

v_call: TRBV7-2
clone_size: NA
j_call: TRBJ2-1
d_call: NA
cdr3_aa: CASSLGGNLNEQFF
cdr3_nt: TGTGCCAGCAGCTTAGGCGGGAATCTAAATGAGCAGTTCTTC

v_call: TRBV7-6
clone_size: NA
j_call: TRBJ1-6
d_call: TRBD1
cdr3_aa: CASSSGQSHNSPLHF
cdr3_nt: TGTGCCAGCAGCTCGGGACAGAGTCATAATTCACCCCTCCACTTT

v_call: TRBV7-9
clone_size: NA
j_call: TRBJ2-2
d_call: TRBD2
cdr3_aa: CASGTSATSGELFF
cdr3_nt: TGTGCCTCCGGGACTAGCGCCACCAGCGGGGAGCTGTTTTTT

v_call: TRBV7-9
clone_size: NA
j_call: TRBJ1-1
d_call: TRBD1
cdr3_aa: CASSLYRGQNTEAFF
cdr3_nt: TGTGCCAGCAGCTTATACAGGGGACAAAACACTGAAGCTTTCTTT

v_call: TRBV25-1
clone_size: NA
j_call: TRBJ2-7
d_call: NA
cdr3_aa: CASSEFGGGLYEQYF
cdr3_nt: TGTGCCAGCAGTGAATTTGGAGGAGGCCTCTACGAGCAGTACTTC

v_call: TRBV3-1/TRBV3-2
clone_size: NA
j_call: TRBJ2-7
d_call: NA
cdr3_aa: CASSQERSYEQYF
cdr3_nt: TGTGCCAGCAGCCAAGAACGGTCCTACGAGCAGTACTTC

v_call: TRBV2
clone_size: NA
j_call: TRBJ2-3
d_call: NA
cdr3_aa: CASSEFGGPSDTQYF
cdr3_nt: TGTGCCAGCAGTGAGTTCGGGGGGCCCTCAGATACGCAGTATTTT

v_call: TRBV30
clone_size: NA
j_call: TRBJ2-3
d_call: TRBD2
cdr3_aa: CAWKTSGADTQYF
cdr3_nt: TGTGCCTGGAAAACTAGCGGGGCAGATACGCAGTATTTT

v_call: TRBV7-2
clone_size: NA
j_call: TRBJ2-5
d_call: NA
cdr3_aa: CASSLVYTGGTQYF
cdr3_nt: TGTGCCAGCAGCTTAGTCTATACTGGAGGGACCCAGTACTTC

v_call: TRBV27
clone_size: once
j_call: TRBJ1-2
d_call: NA
cdr3_aa: CASSGRGPHGYTF
cdr3_nt: TGTGCCAGCAGTGGGCGGGGCCCCCATGGCTACACCTTC

v_call: TRBV24-1
clone_size: NA
j_call: TRBJ2-3
d_call: TRBD2
cdr3_aa: CATSERTSGGPLEGTQYF
cdr3_nt: TGTGCCACCAGTGAAAGGACTAGCGGGGGCCCTCTTGAGGGCACGCAGTATTTT

v_call: TRBV5-5
clone_size: NA
j_call: TRBJ2-7
d_call: NA
cdr3_aa: CASSPGTYEQYF
cdr3_nt: TGTGCCAGCAGCCCCGGGACCTACGAGCAGTACTTC

v_call: TRBV19
clone_size: NA
j_call: TRBJ2-7
d_call: NA
cdr3_aa: CASSFTGSEQYF
cdr3_nt: TGTGCCAGTAGCTTTACAGGGAGCGAGCAGTACTTC

v_call: TRBV4-2
clone_size: NA
j_call: TRBJ1-1
d_call: NA
cdr3_aa: CASSEDKLNTEAFF
cdr3_nt: TGTGCCAGCAGCGAGGACAAATTGAACACTGAAGCTTTCTTT

v_call: TRBV4-1
clone_size: NA
j_call: TRBJ2-1
d_call: TRBD2
cdr3_aa: CASSQGRLTSRYNEQFF
cdr3_nt: TGCGCCAGCAGCCAAGGTCGTCTGACTAGCCGATACAATGAGCAGTTCTTC

v_call: TRBV2
clone_size: once
j_call: TRBJ1-5
d_call: TRBD1
cdr3_aa: CASRYRGYSNQPQHF
cdr3_nt: TGTGCCAGCAGGTACAGGGGGTATAGCAATCAGCCCCAGCATTTT

v_call: TRBV3-1/TRBV3-2
clone_size: NA
j_call: TRBJ2-7
d_call: TRBD1
cdr3_aa: CASSQARDSYEQYF
cdr3_nt: TGTGCCAGCAGCCAAGCCCGGGACAGCTACGAGCAGTACTTC

v_call: TRBV19
clone_size: NA
j_call: TRBJ1-1
d_call: NA
cdr3_aa: CASTHREGGGFTEAFF
cdr3_nt: TGTGCCAGTACCCACCGGGAGGGAGGGGGGTTCACTGAAGCTTTCTTT

v_call: TRBV7-6
clone_size: NA
j_call: TRBJ2-4
d_call: NA
cdr3_aa: CASSPGDIQYF
cdr3_nt: TGTGCCAGCAGCCCAGGGGACATTCAGTACTTC

v_call: TRBV5-1
clone_size: NA
j_call: TRBJ2-2
d_call: TRBD1
cdr3_aa: CASSSGTGVTGELFF
cdr3_nt: TGCGCCAGCAGCAGTGGGACAGGGGTCACCGGGGAGCTGTTTTTT

v_call: TRBV7-9
clone_size: once
j_call: TRBJ2-3
d_call: TRBD2
cdr3_aa: CASSLGSGGAEDTQYF
cdr3_nt: TGTGCCAGCAGCTTAGGTAGCGGGGGGGCTGAAGATACGCAGTATTTT

v_call: TRBV10-1
clone_size: NA
j_call: TRBJ2-1
d_call: TRBD1
cdr3_aa: CASSATGRYNEQFF
cdr3_nt: TGCGCCAGCAGTGCGACAGGGCGCTACAATGAGCAGTTCTTC

v_call: TRBV5-6
clone_size: NA
j_call: TRBJ2-7
d_call: NA
cdr3_aa: CASSLIGLPAYEQYF
cdr3_nt: TGTGCCAGCAGCTTGATTGGGCTCCCAGCCTACGAGCAGTACTTC